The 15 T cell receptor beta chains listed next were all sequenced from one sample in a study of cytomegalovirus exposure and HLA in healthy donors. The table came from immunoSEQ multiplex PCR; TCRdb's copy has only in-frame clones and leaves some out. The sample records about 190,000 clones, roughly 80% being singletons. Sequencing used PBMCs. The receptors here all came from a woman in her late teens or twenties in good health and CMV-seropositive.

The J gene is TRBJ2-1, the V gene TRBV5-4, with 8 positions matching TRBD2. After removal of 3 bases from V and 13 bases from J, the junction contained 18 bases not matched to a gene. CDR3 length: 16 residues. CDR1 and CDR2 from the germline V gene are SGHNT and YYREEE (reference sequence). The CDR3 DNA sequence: TGTGCCAGCAGCTATACTTCGGGGGGGCCGCTCGTGAGACAGTTCTTC. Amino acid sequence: CASSYTSGGPLVRQFF. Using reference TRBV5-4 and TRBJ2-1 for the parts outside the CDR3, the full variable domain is ETGVTQSPTHLIKTRGQQVTLRCSSQSGHNTVSWYQQALGQGPQFIFQYYREEENGRGNFPPRFSGLQFPNYSSELNVNALELDDSALYLCASSYTSGGPLVRQFFGPGTRLTVL.

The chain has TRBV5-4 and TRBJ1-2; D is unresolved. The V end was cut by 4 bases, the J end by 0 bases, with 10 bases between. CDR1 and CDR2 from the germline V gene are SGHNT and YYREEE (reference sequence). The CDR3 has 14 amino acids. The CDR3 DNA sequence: TGTGCCAGCAGCATCACCGGGACTAACTATGGCTACACCTTC. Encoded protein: CASSITGTNYGYTF.

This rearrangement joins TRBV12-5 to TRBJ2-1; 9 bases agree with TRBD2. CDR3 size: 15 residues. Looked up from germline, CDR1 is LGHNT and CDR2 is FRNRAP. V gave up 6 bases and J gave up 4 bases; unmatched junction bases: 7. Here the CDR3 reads CASGKTSGVYNEQFF. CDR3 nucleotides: TGTGCTAGTGGAAAGACTAGCGGAGTTTACAATGAGCAGTTCTTC. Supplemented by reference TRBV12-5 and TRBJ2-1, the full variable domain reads DARVTQTPRHKVTEMGQEVTMRCQPILGHNTVFWYRQTMMQGLELLAYFRNRAPLDDSGMPKDRFSAEMPDATLATLKIQPSEPRDSAVYFCASGKTSGVYNEQFFGPGTRLTVL.

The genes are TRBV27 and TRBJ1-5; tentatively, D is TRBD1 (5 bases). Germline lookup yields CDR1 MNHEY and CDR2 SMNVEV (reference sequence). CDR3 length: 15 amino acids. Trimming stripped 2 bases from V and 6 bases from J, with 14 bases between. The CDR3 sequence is CASSLGSGFGQPQHF. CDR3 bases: TGTGCCAGCAGTTTAGGTTCAGGGTTTGGTCAGCCCCAGCATTTT.

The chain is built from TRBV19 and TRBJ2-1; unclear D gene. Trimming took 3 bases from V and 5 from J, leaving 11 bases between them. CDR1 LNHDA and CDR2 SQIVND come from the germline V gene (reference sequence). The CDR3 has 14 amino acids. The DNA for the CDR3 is TGTGCCAGTAGTATTACCGTCCGGGACAATGAGCAGTTCTTC. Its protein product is CASSITVRDNEQFF.

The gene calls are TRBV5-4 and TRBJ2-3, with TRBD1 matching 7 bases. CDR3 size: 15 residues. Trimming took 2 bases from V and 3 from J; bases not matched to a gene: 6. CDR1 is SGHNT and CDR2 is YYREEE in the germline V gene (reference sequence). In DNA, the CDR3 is TGTGCCAGCAGCTTACGGGACAGTACGACAGATACGCAGTATTTT. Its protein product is CASSLRDSTTDTQYF.

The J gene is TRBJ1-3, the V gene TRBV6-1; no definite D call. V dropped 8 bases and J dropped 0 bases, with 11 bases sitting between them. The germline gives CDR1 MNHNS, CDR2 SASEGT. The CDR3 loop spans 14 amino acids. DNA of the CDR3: TGTGCCAGCGAAGACCGGGACTCTGGAAACACCATATATTTT. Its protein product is CASEDRDSGNTIYF.

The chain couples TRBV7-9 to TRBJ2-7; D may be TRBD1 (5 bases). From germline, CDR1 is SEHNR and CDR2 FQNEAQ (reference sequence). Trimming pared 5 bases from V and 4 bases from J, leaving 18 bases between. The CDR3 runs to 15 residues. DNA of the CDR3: TGTGCCAGCAGCGTACCGACAGCGACGGGTTACGAGCAGTACTTC. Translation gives CASSVPTATGYEQYF.

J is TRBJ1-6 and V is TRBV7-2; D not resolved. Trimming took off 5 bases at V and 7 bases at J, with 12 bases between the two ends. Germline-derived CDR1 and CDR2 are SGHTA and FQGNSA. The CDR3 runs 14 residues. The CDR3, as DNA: TGTGCCAGCAGCCCCCATAGTTCGAATTCACCCCTCCACTTT. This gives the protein CASSPHSSNSPLHF.

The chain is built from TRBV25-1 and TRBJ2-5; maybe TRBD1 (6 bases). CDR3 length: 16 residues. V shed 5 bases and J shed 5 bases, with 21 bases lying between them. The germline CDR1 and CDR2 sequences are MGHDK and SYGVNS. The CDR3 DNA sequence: TGTGCCAGCAGTCTCGTTCCAACCAGGGGATCGGAGACCCAGTACTTC. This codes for CASSLVPTRGSETQYF. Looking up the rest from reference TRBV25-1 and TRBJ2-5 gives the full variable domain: EADIYQTPRYLVIGTGKKITLECSQTMGHDKMYWYQQDPGMELHLIHYSYGVNSTEKGDLSSESTVSRIRTEHFPLTLESARPSHTSQYLCASSLVPTRGSETQYFGPGTRLLVL.

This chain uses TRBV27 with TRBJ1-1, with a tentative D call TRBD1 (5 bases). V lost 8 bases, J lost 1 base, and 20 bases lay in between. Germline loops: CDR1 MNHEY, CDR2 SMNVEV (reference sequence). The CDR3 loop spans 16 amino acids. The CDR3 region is CASVTQLTGPNTEAFF. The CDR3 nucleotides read TGTGCCAGCGTAACTCAACTCACAGGACCGAACACTGAAGCTTTCTTT.

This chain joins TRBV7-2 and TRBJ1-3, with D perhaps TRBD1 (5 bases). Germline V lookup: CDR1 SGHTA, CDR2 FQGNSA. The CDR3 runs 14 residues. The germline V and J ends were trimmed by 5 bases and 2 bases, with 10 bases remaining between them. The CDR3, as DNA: TGTGCCAGCAGCCTACCCAGGGCTGGAAACACCATATATTTT. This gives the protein CASSLPRAGNTIYF. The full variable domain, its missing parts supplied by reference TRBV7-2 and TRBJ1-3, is GAGVSQSPSNKVTEKGKDVELRCDPISGHTALYWYRQSLGQGLEFLIYFQGNSAPDKSGLPSDRFSAERTGGSVSTLTIQRTQQEDSAVYLCASSLPRAGNTIYFGEGSWLTVV.

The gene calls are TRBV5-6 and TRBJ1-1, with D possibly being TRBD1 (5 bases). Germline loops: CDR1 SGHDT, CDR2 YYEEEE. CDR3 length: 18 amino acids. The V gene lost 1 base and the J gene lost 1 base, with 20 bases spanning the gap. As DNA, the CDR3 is TGTGCCAGCAGCTTGCCGACACGCATAGGGGATCCGAACACTGAAGCTTTCTTT. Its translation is CASSLPTRIGDPNTEAFF.

CDR3 region: CATSIRQGPETQYF. DNA for the CDR3: TGTGCCACCAGCATCAGACAGGGGCCCGAGACCCAGTACTTC. The chain links TRBV15 to TRBJ2-5; TRBD1 matches 8 bases. V gave up 4 bases and J gave up 5 bases; unmatched junction bases: 6. CDR3 length equals 14 residues. Germline loops: CDR1 LNHNV, CDR2 YYDKDF (reference sequence).

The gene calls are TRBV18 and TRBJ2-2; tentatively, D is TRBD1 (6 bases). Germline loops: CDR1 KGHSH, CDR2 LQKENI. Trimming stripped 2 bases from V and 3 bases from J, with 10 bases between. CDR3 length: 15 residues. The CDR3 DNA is TGTGCCAGCTCACCAAGACAGGTTTACACCGGGGAGCTGTTTTTT. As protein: CASSPRQVYTGELFF.